The next 30 T cell receptor beta chains were all read from a single sample in a study of cytomegalovirus exposure and HLA in healthy donors (TCRdb year 2017). Library generation was performed with the immunoSEQ multiplex PCR assay. For the multiplex PCR, a mixture combining 60 forward primers for TCR Vbeta segments and 13 reverse primers for TCR Jbeta segments was used. Held by TCRdb, this immuneACCESS table contains in-frame sequences only and omits some clones. Under half of the omission traces to an unresolved V gene where checked; the cause of the rest is unknown. This sample comprises under 150,000 clones, about three quarters of them detected only once. The top ten hold around 2.5% of the sample. The source material was PBMCs. All receptors derive from a woman between 55 and 75 years old in good health and CMV-seropositive.

The chain has TRBV5-1 and TRBJ1-4; no reliable D call. The germline CDR1 and CDR2 sequences are SGHRS and YFSETQ. Trimming cost V 0 bases and J 4 bases, with 7 bases left between them. The CDR3 covers 14 residues. The CDR3: CASSLGTYNEKLFF. The CDR3 bases are TGCGCCAGCAGCTTGGGCACCTATAATGAAAAACTGTTTTTT.

The rearrangement uses TRBV9 and TRBJ1-3; 8 bases match TRBD1. The CDR3 loop spans 15 amino acids. V was pared by 3 bases and J by 0 bases, with 2 bases of the junction left unmatched. Germline CDR1 SGDLS, CDR2 YYNGEE. CDR3 sequence: CASSDGQGSGNTIYF. In nucleotides, the CDR3 is TGTGCCAGCAGCGATGGACAGGGCTCTGGAAACACCATATATTTT.

The chain combines TRBV18 with TRBJ1-2, with unresolved D. Looked up from germline, CDR1 is KGHSH and CDR2 is LQKENI. This CDR3 is built from 16 residues. The V end was cut by 1 base, the J end by 4 bases, with 16 bases between. The CDR3 protein is CASSPRLVSEGYGYTF. The CDR3 nucleotides read TGTGCCAGCTCACCACGACTCGTCTCAGAAGGCTATGGCTACACCTTC.

This chain connects TRBV6-5 to TRBJ2-5; the match to TRBD1 covers 9 bases. CDR3 length equals 14 residues. The junction had 7 bases not matched to a gene; V was cut back by 6 bases and J by 5 bases. Germline V CDR1 and CDR2: MNHEY, SVGAGI. Here the CDR3 DNA reads TGTGCCAGCAGCCCGAGACAGGGGGGGGAGACCCAGTACTTC. Translation gives CASSPRQGGETQYF.

The chain links TRBV4-1 to TRBJ2-5; possible D gene TRBD1, 6 bases. CDR3 length equals 15 residues. The ends were cut back, 4 bases at V and 5 bases at J, with 17 bases in the middle. Germline V CDR1 and CDR2: MGHRA, YSYEKL. As DNA, the CDR3 is TGCGCCAGCAGCCCCGGGACACAGGGATGGGAGACCCAGTACTTC. It translates to CASSPGTQGWETQYF.

The V call is TRBV18, the J call TRBJ1-2, with D unclear. Germline lookup yields CDR1 KGHSH and CDR2 LQKENI. This CDR3 has 13 amino acids. Trimming cost V 3 bases and J 6 bases, with 11 bases left between them. In DNA, the CDR3 is TGTGCCAGCTCACCCCCCGGGAAGAATGGCTACACCTTC. It codes for CASSPPGKNGYTF.

This rearrangement joins TRBV5-4 to TRBJ2-3; 14 bases map to TRBD2. V shed 4 bases, J shed 9 bases, and the junction held 7 bases outside the gene matches. CDR3 length equals 15 residues. Germline V gene data show CDR1 as SGHNT and CDR2 as YYREEE (reference sequence). The CDR3: CASSLTSGGAGTQYF. The CDR3 DNA follows: TGTGCCAGCAGCCTGACTAGCGGGGGGGCAGGGACGCAGTATTTT.

The chain employs TRBV18 and TRBJ1-1; the match to TRBD1 covers 9 bases. The length of the CDR3 is 14 residues. Germline V gene data show CDR1 as KGHSH and CDR2 as LQKENI. The V gene end was trimmed by 5 bases and the J gene end by 1 base; junction bases not matched to a gene: 2. CDR3 bases: TGTGCCAGCTCATCGGGACAGGGGAACACTGAAGCTTTCTTT. Translation: CASSSGQGNTEAFF.

The CDR3 is CAISTGGGNIQYF. CDR3 nucleotides: TGTGCCATTTCGACAGGGGGCGGAAACATTCAGTACTTC. The rearrangement links TRBV10-3 to TRBJ2-4; 10 positions match TRBD1. V lost 9 bases to trimming and J lost 6 bases; unmatched junction nucleotides: 5. The CDR3 is 13 residues long. Germline-derived CDR1 and CDR2 are ENHRY and SYGVKD.

This clone has only a few counts. The gene calls are TRBV10-1 and TRBJ1-2; maybe TRBD1 (6 bases). The V end was cut by 4 bases, the J end by 4 bases, with 10 bases between. This CDR3 has 13 residues. Per the germline V gene, CDR1 is WNHNN and CDR2 is SYGVQD (reference sequence). The CDR3 sequence is CASSVDSAYGYTF. The CDR3 DNA sequence: TGCGCCAGCAGTGTGGACAGCGCCTATGGCTACACCTTC.

This chain uses TRBV27 with TRBJ1-2; 7 nucleotides agree with TRBD1. This CDR3 is 15 amino acids long. CDR1 is MNHEY and CDR2 is SMNVEV in the germline V gene (reference sequence). The junction had 8 bases not matched to a gene; V was cut back by 4 bases and J by 3 bases. The CDR3 coding sequence is TGTGCCAGCAGTTCCTTACAGGGGTCCCACTATGGCTACACCTTC. It yields the protein CASSSLQGSHYGYTF.

The chain is built from TRBV4-2 and TRBJ1-5, with TRBD1 identical over 7 bases. There are 15 residues in the CDR3. The germline gives CDR1 LGHNA, CDR2 YNFKEQ. After removal of 2 bases from V and 3 bases from J, the junction contained 4 bases not matched to a gene. The CDR3 spells CASSQNGQDNQPQHF. CDR3 nucleotide sequence: TGTGCCAGCAGCCAAAACGGACAGGACAATCAGCCCCAGCATTTT.

The chain is built from TRBV5-6 and TRBJ2-1; TRBD1 agrees at 11 bases. Germline values: CDR1 SGHDT, CDR2 YYEEEE. V lost 4 bases to trimming and J lost 0 bases; unmatched junction nucleotides: 9. This CDR3 comprises 18 residues. The CDR3 coding sequence is TGTGCCAGCAGCGGGGGGACAGGGGGACCCCCCTCCTACAATGAGCAGTTCTTC. Translation gives CASSGGTGGPPSYNEQFF.

The chain combines TRBV2 with TRBJ1-6, with TRBD1 as a possible D gene (6 bases). This CDR3 has 15 residues. Trimming left V 7 bases short and J 5 bases short, with 15 bases between. Germline lookup yields CDR1 SNHLY and CDR2 FYNNEI. CDR3 DNA: TGTGCCAGCACCCCCCGGCAGGGGAATAATTCACCCCTCCACTTT. This sequence encodes CASTPRQGNNSPLHF. Based on the CDR3 plus reference TRBV2 and TRBJ1-6, the full variable domain is EPEVTQTPSHQVTQMGQEVILRCVPISNHLYFYWYRQILGQKVEFLVSFYNNEISEKSEIFDDQFSVERPDGSNFTLKIRSTKLEDSAMYFCASTPRQGNNSPLHFGNGTRLTVT.

The rearrangement links TRBV2 to TRBJ2-5; 9 bases line up with TRBD1. The V gene end was trimmed by 6 bases and the J gene end by 5 bases; junction bases not matched to a gene: 10. The CDR3 sequence is 15 residues long. Germline assignment: CDR1 SNHLY and CDR2 FYNNEI. DNA of the CDR3: TGTGCCAGCAGGTCCTGGGACAGGGTAGATGAGACCCAGTACTTC. Translated, it gives CASRSWDRVDETQYF. Full variable domain (remainder filled in from reference TRBV2 and TRBJ2-5): EPEVTQTPSHQVTQMGQEVILRCVPISNHLYFYWYRQILGQKVEFLVSFYNNEISEKSEIFDDQFSVERPDGSNFTLKIRSTKLEDSAMYFCASRSWDRVDETQYFGPGTRLLVL.

The gene calls are TRBV11-2 and TRBJ1-1; tentatively, D is TRBD1 (5 bases). The CDR3 is 15 amino acids. Germline V gene data show CDR1 as SGHAT and CDR2 as FQNNGV. Trimming removed 2 bases at V and 4 bases at J, with 14 bases between. This CDR3 reads CASSLNAGSGTEAFF. CDR3 coding DNA: TGTGCCAGCAGCTTAAATGCAGGGTCGGGCACTGAAGCTTTCTTT.

This clone was seen a few times. J is TRBJ1-4 and V is TRBV28; D is unresolved. Trimming took 3 bases from V and 6 from J, leaving 11 bases between them. The CDR3 totals 14 residues. The V gene's germline CDR1 is MDHEN and CDR2 SYDVKM. The CDR3 coding sequence is TGTGCCAGCAGTTTGACTGACGAACATGAAAAACTGTTTTTT. Translated: CASSLTDEHEKLFF.

The genes are TRBV4-2 and TRBJ2-2; 11 bases agree with TRBD2. V trimming: 0 bases; J trimming: 4 bases; junction bases outside the gene matches: 7. The CDR3 sequence is 18 residues long. CDR1 is LGHNA, CDR2 YNFKEQ, per germline. The CDR3 protein is CASSQEASGGRGTGELFF. In DNA form, the CDR3 reads TGTGCCAGCAGCCAAGAGGCTAGCGGGGGGCGGGGCACCGGGGAGCTGTTTTTT.

The V and J genes are TRBV6-5 and TRBJ2-3, with D tentatively TRBD1 (6 bases). CDR3 size: 13 residues. V lost 4 bases and J lost 6, with 11 bases in between. Germline CDR1 is MNHEY and CDR2 is SVGAGI. CDR3 coding DNA: TGTGCCAGCAGTTTTAAAAGGGGGGATACGCAGTATTTT. Amino acid sequence: CASSFKRGDTQYF.

Written as DNA, the CDR3 is TGTGCCAGCATAGGGGGGGCGAAAGGGCCCCAGCATTTT. Its protein product is CASIGGAKGPQHF. The V call is TRBV2, the J call TRBJ1-5, with a weak D call TRBD1 (6 bases). Germline V gives CDR1 SNHLY, CDR2 FYNNEI. The CDR3 covers 13 residues. V lost 7 bases, J lost 9 bases, and 16 bases lay in between.

Only a few counts were recorded for this clone. The genes are TRBV5-1 and TRBJ2-2, with TRBD1 as a possible D gene (6 bases). CDR1 is SGHRS and CDR2 is YFSETQ in the germline V gene. Trimming removed 3 bases from V and 6 bases from J, with 15 bases in between. This CDR3 is built from 15 residues. The CDR3 sequence is CASSSGQWSAGELFF. The CDR3 region has the DNA TGCGCCAGCAGCTCTGGACAGTGGAGCGCCGGGGAGCTGTTTTTT. Drawing the rest from reference TRBV5-1 and TRBJ2-2, the complete variable domain is KAGVTQTPRYLIKTRGQQVTLSCSPISGHRSVSWYQQTPGQGLQFLFEYFSETQRNKGNFPGRFSGRQFSNSRSEMNVSTLELGDSALYLCASSSGQWSAGELFFGEGSRLTVL.

CDR3 amino acids: CASRWDRAQETQYF. The CDR3 coding sequence is TGTGCCAGCAGGTGGGACAGGGCACAAGAGACCCAGTACTTC. The chain uses TRBV6-5 and TRBJ2-5; 9 nucleotides line up with TRBD1. Trimming removed 6 bases from V and 2 bases from J; junction bases left unmatched: 4. CDR3 length: 14 residues. The germline V gene encodes CDR1 MNHEY and CDR2 SVGAGI.

For the CDR3, the DNA is TGTGCTAGTGGTTTGGCCTCTGGGACTCCCCAAGAGACCCAGTACTTC. Its protein is CASGLASGTPQETQYF. The chain links TRBV12-5 to TRBJ2-5; tentatively, D is TRBD2 (6 bases). This CDR3 has 16 residues. CDR1 is LGHNT and CDR2 is FRNRAP in the germline V gene. V was cut by 1 base and J by 1 base, with 13 bases left in between.

The V and J genes are TRBV5-4 and TRBJ2-5; TRBD2 might be the D (6 bases). The DNA end favors TRBJ2-7, so the J call may be wrong. The CDR3 is made up of 15 amino acids. The germline V gene encodes CDR1 SGHNT and CDR2 YYREEE (reference sequence). DNA of the CDR3: TGTGCCAGCAGCTGGGGCGGGACGAAAGCCTACGAGCAGTACTTC. Translation: CASSWGGTKAYEQYF.

This clone was observed once. This chain uses TRBV19 with TRBJ1-1; D uncertain. Trimming cost V 1 base and J 5 bases, with 17 bases left between them. Germline CDR1 is LNHDA and CDR2 is SQIVND (reference sequence). The CDR3 is 16 amino acids. CDR3 DNA sequence: TGTGCCAGTAGTATAGGGCCGACGGCGTCGGGGACTGAAGCTTTCTTT. Its translation: CASSIGPTASGTEAFF. The full variable domain, with the rest looked up from reference TRBV19 and TRBJ1-1, is DGGITQSPKYLFRKEGQNVTLSCEQNLNHDAMYWYRQDPGQGLRLIYYSQIVNDFQKGDIAEGYSVSREKKESFPLTVTSAQKNPTAFYLCASSIGPTASGTEAFFGQGTRLTVV.

This sequence joins TRBV5-1 and TRBJ2-2; TRBD1 matches 9 bases. The V gene's germline CDR1 is SGHRS and CDR2 YFSETQ. V was pared by 6 bases and J by 0 bases, with 3 bases of the junction left unmatched. This CDR3 has 15 residues. CDR3 protein: CASTGTGPNTGELFF. The CDR3 DNA reads TGCGCCAGCACCGGGACAGGGCCGAACACCGGGGAGCTGTTTTTT.

The gene calls are TRBV6-9 and TRBJ2-7; D is possibly TRBD1 (6 bases). This CDR3 contains 15 residues. The V gene lost 9 bases and the J gene lost 2 bases, with 20 bases spanning the gap. Germline loops: CDR1 MNHGY, CDR2 SVAAGI. The CDR3: CARAPRGKHAYEQYF. CDR3 bases: TGTGCCAGGGCGCCTAGGGGGAAACACGCCTACGAGCAGTACTTC.

The genes are TRBV2 and TRBJ2-5, with 10 positions matching TRBD1. Trimming took 7 bases from V and 4 from J; bases not matched to a gene: 12. The CDR3 sequence is 16 residues long. CDR1 is SNHLY, CDR2 FYNNEI, per germline. The DNA for the CDR3 is TGTGCCAGCAAGATGGACAGGGGGGCGAAGGGAGAGACCCAGTACTTC. Translated: CASKMDRGAKGETQYF.

This clone was seen more than once but under ten times. V usage is TRBV5-1 and J usage is TRBJ1-3; D unclear. Germline V lookup: CDR1 SGHRS, CDR2 YFSETQ. Trimming cost V 6 bases and J 4 bases, with 17 bases left between them. The CDR3 consists of 15 residues. CDR3 nucleotides: TGCGCCAGCACCCCGACGGGGAGAACGGGAAACACCATATATTTT. Amino acid sequence: CASTPTGRTGNTIYF. The full variable domain, rest sourced from reference TRBV5-1 and TRBJ1-3, is KAGVTQTPRYLIKTRGQQVTLSCSPISGHRSVSWYQQTPGQGLQFLFEYFSETQRNKGNFPGRFSGRQFSNSRSEMNVSTLELGDSALYLCASTPTGRTGNTIYFGEGSWLTVV.

The V and J genes are TRBV7-3 and TRBJ2-3, with D unclear. CDR1 and CDR2 from the germline V gene are SGHTA and FQGTGA. There are 17 residues in the CDR3. V gave up 2 bases and J gave up 2 bases, with 17 bases separating them. The CDR3 here is CASSLGGGLPPTDTQYF. CDR3 nucleotides: TGTGCCAGCAGCTTAGGTGGTGGCCTCCCCCCCACAGATACGCAGTATTTT.